This T cell receptor (beta chain) stems from a study of PD-1 blockade in classical Hodgkin lymphoma. Each of the patients experienced relapse following autologous stem cell transplantation, and their brentuximab vedotin exposure differed. The ends were cut back, 0 bases at V and 0 bases at J, with 21 bases in the middle. The CDR3 covers 18 residues. The V gene's germline CDR1 is GTSNPN and CDR2 SVGIG (reference sequence). The protocol was immunoSEQ multiplex PCR, while the TCRdb copy is restricted to in-frame clones and leaves out a portion. The sample includes some 100,000 clones, around nine tenths of them seen just once. There are a few counts of this clone.

The sample was peripheral blood mononuclear cells (PBMCs), taken at baseline. V is TRBV30 and J is TRBJ2-7; perhaps TRBD2 as D (5 bases). The sequence derives from a human donor with classical Hodgkin lymphoma. The CDR3 sequence is CAWSVLRVDSQYSYEQYF. CDR3 in DNA: TGTGCCTGGAGTGTTTTAAGGGTGGACTCACAGTACTCCTACGAGCAGTACTTC.